The rows below give T cell receptor beta chains drawn from one sample of a study of cytomegalovirus exposure and HLA in healthy donors. Generated by immunoSEQ multiplex PCR, the TCRdb table keeps only in-frame clones and is missing some. Of 200,000 or so clones listed, about four fifths were seen once; the top ten hold 6%. The sample was PBMCs. The receptors come from a woman aged 30 to 39 in good health and CMV-seropositive. Each CDR3 is given with its conserved first and last residue. A D gene is named only where the DNA matches it firmly. The size of a clone is reported for some rows only, either as once, few or many, or as a class for expanded clones.

few,.,TRBV28,TRBJ2-3,TGTGCCAGCAGTTCCCGTCCTCGGGGGATCACAGATACGCAGTATTTT,CASSSRPRGITDTQYF
.,.,TRBV7-6,TRBJ2-3,TGTGCCAGCAGCCCTAATACACAGTATAGCACAGATACGCAGTATTTT,CASSPNTQYSTDTQYF
.,.,TRBV6-5,TRBJ1-1,TGTGCCAGCAGTATTTACCCGGGGATTGGCACTGAAGCTTTCTTT,CASSIYPGIGTEAFF
.,.,TRBV10-2,TRBJ1-1,TGCGCCAGCAGCCAAACCCGGAGGGGGGGGAACACTGAAGCTTTCTTT,CASSQTRRGGNTEAFF
.,TRBD2,TRBV25-1,TRBJ2-1,TGTGCCAGCAGTGAGGGGCTGGGAGGGGCAGTCGAGCAGTTCTTC,CASSEGLGGAVEQFF
.,TRBD1,TRBV7-6,TRBJ1-4,TGTGCCAGCAGCTTGGGGCCGGGACAGGGGAATGAAAAACTGTTTTTT,CASSLGPGQGNEKLFF
.,.,TRBV27,TRBJ1-1,TGTGCCAGCAGAGGACAGAGGAACACTGAAGCTTTCTTT,CASRGQRNTEAFF
.,TRBD1,TRBV28,TRBJ2-1,TGTGCCAGCAGTTTCGGCAGGGGGAATGAGCAGTTCTTC,CASSFGRGNEQFF
few,.,TRBV28,TRBJ1-1,TGTGCCAGCAGTTTCCGTCTTGAAGCTTTCTTT,CASSFRLEAFF
.,TRBD1,TRBV28,TRBJ1-4,TGTGCCAGCAGTTTGTTACAGGCAGGGGGCAAGGAAAAACTGTTTTTT,CASSLLQAGGKEKLFF
.,TRBD1,TRBV10-2,TRBJ2-2,TGCGCCAGGACAGGGGAGCGGACTATCGGGACCGGGGAGCTGTTTTTT,CARTGERTIGTGELFF
.,.,TRBV5-6,TRBJ2-7,TGTGCCAGCAGCTTGGTCGGAGGGAACTACGAGCAGTACTTC,CASSLVGGNYEQYF
.,.,TRBV19,TRBJ2-7,TGTGCCAGTAGTATCGTTTCAGGAAGCTACGAGCAGTACTTC,CASSIVSGSYEQYF
.,.,TRBV28,TRBJ2-7,TGTGCCAGCAGTTTATACGGGGTGACCTCCTACGAGCAGTACTTC,CASSLYGVTSYEQYF
.,TRBD1,TRBV10-3,TRBJ2-7,TGTGCCATCAGTGAGGCGATCGGGACAGGGTCCTACGAGCAGTACTTC,CAISEAIGTGSYEQYF
.,.,TRBV6-6,TRBJ2-5,TGTGCCAGCAGTTCTGGCAGGATAAACCAAGAGACCCAGTACTTC,CASSSGRINQETQYF
.,.,TRBV29-1,TRBJ1-4,TGCAGCGGGACAGAGGATGAAAAACTGCTTTTT,CSGTEDEKLLF
.,.,TRBV5-4,TRBJ1-2,TGTGCCGGGGGCCGCACAGGGACGTCCTATGGCTACACCTTC,CAGGRTGTSYGYTF
.,.,TRBV15,TRBJ2-7,TGTGCCACCAGCCGGGGGAGAGTCTACGAGCAGTACTTC,CATSRGRVYEQYF
.,TRBD1,TRBV9,TRBJ2-6,TGTGCCAGCAGCGCCTACCCAGGGGGAGCGCACTCTGGGGCCAACGTCCTGACTTTC,CASSAYPGGAHSGANVLTF
.,.,TRBV5-1,TRBJ2-1,TGCGCCAGCAGCCCCCCCGGGAGCAGCGAGCAGTTCTTC,CASSPPGSSEQFF
few,TRBD1,TRBV2,TRBJ1-1,TGTGCCAGCTCCATCGGACAGGTCGGCCTTATGAACACTGAAGCTTTCTTT,CASSIGQVGLMNTEAFF
.,TRBD1,TRBV6-5,TRBJ1-2,TGTGCCAGCAGTCGGGACAGCTATGGCTACACCTTC,CASSRDSYGYTF
.,.,TRBV7-8,TRBJ2-1,TGTGCCAGCAGCTTAACCCGCCTAGCTCTGACCTACAATGAGCAGTTCTTC,CASSLTRLALTYNEQFF
.,TRBD1,TRBV7-9,TRBJ1-3,TGTGCCAGCAGCTTAAGTCCCAGGGGGCCTGGAAACACCATATATTTT,CASSLSPRGPGNTIYF
.,.,TRBV28,TRBJ2-2,TGTGCCAGCACTCCTTGGGCAGCTACCGGGGAGCTGTTTTTT,CASTPWAATGELFF
.,.,TRBV6-6,TRBJ2-7,TGTGCCAGCAGGGTGGGAGTGAGCTCCTACGAGCAGTACTTC,CASRVGVSSYEQYF
.,TRBD2,TRBV6-6,TRBJ2-1,TGTGCCAGCGGTGAGCGGGAGAGATACAGTGAGCAGTTCTTC,CASGERERYSEQFF
once,TRBD1,TRBV27,TRBJ2-7,TGTGCCAGCAGTTTAGGGGACAGGGGCTACGAGCAGTACTTC,CASSLGDRGYEQYF
once,TRBD2,TRBV16,TRBJ2-1,TGTGCCACCTTTAGCGGGATACGGGGCAATGAGCAGTTCTTC,CATFSGIRGNEQFF
.,TRBD2,TRBV5-1,TRBJ2-7,TGCGCCAGCAGCTTGGTAGCGGGGAGCTACTACGAGCAGTACTTC,CASSLVAGSYYEQYF
few,.,TRBV4-3,TRBJ2-1,TGCGCCAGCAGCCCTGGGACTCGCTCCTACAATGAGCAGTTCTTC,CASSPGTRSYNEQFF
.,TRBD1,TRBV7-2,TRBJ1-2,TGTGCCAGCAGCTTAACAGGGGGTGGCTATGGCTACACCTTC,CASSLTGGGYGYTF
.,TRBD1,TRBV10-3,TRBJ1-2,TGTGCCATCAGTATCCAAGAGGACAGGTCCGCTCCAGCTAACTATGGCTACACCTTC,CAISIQEDRSAPANYGYTF
.,.,TRBV7-9,TRBJ1-5,TGTGCCAGCAGCTTAGGCGCAGGGGTGGGTCAGCCCCAGCATTTT,CASSLGAGVGQPQHF
few,.,TRBV28,TRBJ2-7,TGTGCCACAGGACTGGAATCCTACGAGCAGTACTTC,CATGLESYEQYF
.,TRBD1,TRBV2,TRBJ1-2,TGTGCCAGCAGTGTCTATGGGACAGGGGTCTCAAATGGCTACACCTTC,CASSVYGTGVSNGYTF
.,.,TRBV28,TRBJ1-4,TGTGCCAGCAGTTTCTCCGGTCGGGGGGAAAAACTGTTTTTT,CASSFSGRGEKLFF
.,TRBD2,TRBV11-1,TRBJ2-5,TGTGCCAGCAGCCTCGGGGGGACTGTTCGGACCCAGTACTTC,CASSLGGTVRTQYF
.,.,TRBV6-5,TRBJ2-7,TGTGCCAGCAGCCCAACCCGGCAGGGGGGCTACGAGCAGTACTTC,CASSPTRQGGYEQYF
.,.,TRBV13,TRBJ1-2,TGTGCCAGTAGGACACCAGGTGACTATGGCTACACCTTC,CASRTPGDYGYTF
.,.,TRBV28,TRBJ1-4,TGTGCCAGCAGAGCGGGCAGCTTTAATGAAAAACTGTTTTTT,CASRAGSFNEKLFF
.,.,TRBV19,TRBJ1-2,TGTGCCATCTCAAGTGGGGGGGGCGCTGGGAGCTATGGCTACACCTTC,CAISSGGGAGSYGYTF
.,.,TRBV18,TRBJ2-4,TGTGCCAGCTCACCACTGATTAGACAGGACGACAAAAACATTCAGTACTTC,CASSPLIRQDDKNIQYF
few,.,TRBV6-5,TRBJ1-5,TGTGCCAGCAGTTCAACAGGAACCCATCAGCCCCAGCATTTT,CASSSTGTHQPQHF
.,TRBD2,TRBV7-3,TRBJ2-5,TGTGCCAGCAGCGTGTTAGCGGGGGGTAAGGAGACCCAGTACTTC,CASSVLAGGKETQYF